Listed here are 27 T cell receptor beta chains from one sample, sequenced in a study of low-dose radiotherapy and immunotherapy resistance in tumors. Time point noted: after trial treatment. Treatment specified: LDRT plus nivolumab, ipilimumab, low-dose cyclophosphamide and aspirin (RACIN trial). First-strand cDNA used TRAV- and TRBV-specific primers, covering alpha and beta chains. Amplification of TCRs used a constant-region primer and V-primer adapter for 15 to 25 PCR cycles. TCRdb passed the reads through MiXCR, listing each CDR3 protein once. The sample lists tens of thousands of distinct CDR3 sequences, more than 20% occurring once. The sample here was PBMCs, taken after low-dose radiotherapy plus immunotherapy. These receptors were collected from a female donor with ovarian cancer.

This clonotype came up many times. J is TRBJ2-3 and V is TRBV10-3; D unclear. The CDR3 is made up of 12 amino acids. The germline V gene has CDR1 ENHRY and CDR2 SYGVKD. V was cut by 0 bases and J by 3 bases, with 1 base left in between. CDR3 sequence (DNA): TGTGCCATCAGTGAGTCGACAGATACGCAGTATTTT. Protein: CAISESTDTQYF.

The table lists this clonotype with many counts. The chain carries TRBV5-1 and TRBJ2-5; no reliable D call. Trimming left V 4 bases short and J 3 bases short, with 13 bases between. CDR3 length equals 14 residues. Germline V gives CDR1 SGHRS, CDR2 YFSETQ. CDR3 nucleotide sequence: TGCGCCAGCAGCGAGGCCGTTCCTAAAGAGACCCAGTACTTC. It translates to CASSEAVPKETQYF.

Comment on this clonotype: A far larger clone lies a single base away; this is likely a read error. CDR3 bases: TGTGCCAGCAGCTTAGATGAGGGCGGGGAGCTGTTTTTT. This sequence encodes CASSLDEGGELFF. The chain employs TRBV5-8 and TRBJ2-2; D possibly corresponds to TRBD2 (5 bases). The CDR3 is 13 residues long. The V end lost 2 bases, the J end lost 7 bases, and 9 bases lay between the germline ends. CDR1 is SGHTS and CDR2 is YDEGEE in the germline V gene.

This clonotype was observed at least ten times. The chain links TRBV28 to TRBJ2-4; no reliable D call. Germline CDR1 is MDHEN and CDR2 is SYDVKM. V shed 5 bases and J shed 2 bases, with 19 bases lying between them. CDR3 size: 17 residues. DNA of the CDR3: TGTGCCAGCAGTCTACCCCCCCGCGGTTTGTCCAAAAACATTCAGTACTTC. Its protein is CASSLPPRGLSKNIQYF.

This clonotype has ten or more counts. CDR3 nucleotide sequence: TGCGCCAGCAGTAACTCCAGGGGTACCGGGGAGCTGTTTTTT. Residues: CASSNSRGTGELFF. The rearrangement uses TRBV5-1 and TRBJ2-2, with a tentative D call TRBD1 (6 bases). The CDR3 totals 14 residues. Trimming removed 5 bases at V and 5 bases at J, with 13 bases between. Germline CDR1 is SGHRS and CDR2 is YFSETQ.

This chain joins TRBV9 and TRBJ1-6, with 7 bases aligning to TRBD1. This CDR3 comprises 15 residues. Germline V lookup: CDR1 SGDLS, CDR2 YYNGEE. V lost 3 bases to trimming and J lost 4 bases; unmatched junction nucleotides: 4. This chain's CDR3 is CASSAGTAYNSPLHF. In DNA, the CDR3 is TGTGCCAGCAGCGCCGGGACAGCTTATAATTCACCCCTCCACTTT.

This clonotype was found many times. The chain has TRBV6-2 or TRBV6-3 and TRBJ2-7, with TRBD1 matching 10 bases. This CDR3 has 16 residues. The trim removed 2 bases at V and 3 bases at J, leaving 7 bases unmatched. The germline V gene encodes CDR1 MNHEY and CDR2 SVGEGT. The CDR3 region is CASSYVGQGLLYEQYF. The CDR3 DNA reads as TGTGCCAGCAGTTACGTGGGACAGGGGCTACTCTACGAGCAGTACTTC.

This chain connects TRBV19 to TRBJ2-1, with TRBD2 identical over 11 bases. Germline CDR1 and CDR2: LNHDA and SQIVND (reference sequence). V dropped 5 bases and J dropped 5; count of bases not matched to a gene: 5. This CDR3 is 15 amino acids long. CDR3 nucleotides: TGTGCCAGTAGTGTTACTAGCGGGAGTAACAATGAGCAGTTCTTC. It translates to CASSVTSGSNNEQFF.

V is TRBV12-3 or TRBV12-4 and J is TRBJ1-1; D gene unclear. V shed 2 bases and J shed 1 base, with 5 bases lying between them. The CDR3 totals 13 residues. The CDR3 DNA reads TGTGCCAGCAGTTTAAAAGAGAACACTGAAGCTTTCTTT. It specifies CASSLKENTEAFF.

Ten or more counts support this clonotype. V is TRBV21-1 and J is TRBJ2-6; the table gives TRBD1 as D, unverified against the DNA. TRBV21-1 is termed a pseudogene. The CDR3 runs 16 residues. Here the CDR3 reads CASSGTTGSGANVLTF. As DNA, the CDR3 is TGTGCCAGCAGCGGAACAACAGGGAGCGGGGCCAACGTCCTGACTTTC.

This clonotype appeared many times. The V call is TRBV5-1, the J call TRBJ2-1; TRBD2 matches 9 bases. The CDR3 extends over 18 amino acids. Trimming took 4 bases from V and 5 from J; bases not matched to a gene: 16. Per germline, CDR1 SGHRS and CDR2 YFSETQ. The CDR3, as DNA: TGCGCCAGCAGCCCCTGGGGCGGGAGGGCCTATTCCAACAATGAGCAGTTCTTC. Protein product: CASSPWGGRAYSNNEQFF.

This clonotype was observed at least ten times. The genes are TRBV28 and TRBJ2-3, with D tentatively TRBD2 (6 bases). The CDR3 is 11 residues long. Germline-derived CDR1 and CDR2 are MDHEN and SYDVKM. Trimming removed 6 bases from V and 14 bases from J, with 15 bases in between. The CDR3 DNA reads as TGTGCCAGCAGCTCCGGGACTCGACGGTATTTT. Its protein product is CASSSGTRRYF.

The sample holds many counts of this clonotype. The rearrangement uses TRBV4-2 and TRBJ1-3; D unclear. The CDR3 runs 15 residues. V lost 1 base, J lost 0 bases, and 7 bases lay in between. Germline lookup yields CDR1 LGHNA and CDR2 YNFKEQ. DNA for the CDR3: TGTGCCAGCAGCCAAGTAGTAGGCTCTGGAAACACCATATATTTT. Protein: CASSQVVGSGNTIYF.

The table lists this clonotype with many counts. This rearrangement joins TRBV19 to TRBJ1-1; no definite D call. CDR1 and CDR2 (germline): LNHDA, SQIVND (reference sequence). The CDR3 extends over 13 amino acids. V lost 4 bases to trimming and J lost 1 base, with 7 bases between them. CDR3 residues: CASSRSGNTEAFF. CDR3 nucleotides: TGTGCCAGTAGTAGATCTGGGAACACTGAAGCTTTCTTT. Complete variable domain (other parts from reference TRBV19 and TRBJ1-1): DGGITQSPKYLFRKEGQNVTLSCEQNLNHDAMYWYRQDPGQGLRLIYYSQIVNDFQKGDIAEGYSVSREKKESFPLTVTSAQKNPTAFYLCASSRSGNTEAFFGQGTRLTVV.

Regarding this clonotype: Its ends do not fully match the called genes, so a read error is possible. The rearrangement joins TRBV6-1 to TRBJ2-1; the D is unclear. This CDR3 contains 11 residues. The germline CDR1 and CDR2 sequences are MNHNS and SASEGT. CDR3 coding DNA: TGTGCCAGCAGTGAAGGGACCTTTGAGATCTTC. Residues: CASSEGTFEIF.

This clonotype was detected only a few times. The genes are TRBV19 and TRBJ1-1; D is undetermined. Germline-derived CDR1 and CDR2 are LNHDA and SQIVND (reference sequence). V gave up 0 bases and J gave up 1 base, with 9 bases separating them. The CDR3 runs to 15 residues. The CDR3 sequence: CASSIEATPNTEAFF. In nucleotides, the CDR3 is TGTGCCAGTAGTATAGAAGCGACACCGAACACTGAAGCTTTCTTT.

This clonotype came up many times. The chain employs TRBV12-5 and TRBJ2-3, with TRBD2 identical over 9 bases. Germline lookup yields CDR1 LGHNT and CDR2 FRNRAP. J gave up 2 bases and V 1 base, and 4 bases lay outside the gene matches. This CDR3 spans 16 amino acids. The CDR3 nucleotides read TGTGCTAGTGGTTTGGGGCTAGCGGGGCTCACAGATACGCAGTATTTT. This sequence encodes CASGLGLAGLTDTQYF.

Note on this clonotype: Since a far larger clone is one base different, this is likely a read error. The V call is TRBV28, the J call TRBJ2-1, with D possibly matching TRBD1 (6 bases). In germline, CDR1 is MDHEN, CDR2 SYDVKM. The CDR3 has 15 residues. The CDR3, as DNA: TGTGCCGGCAGTTTATTTGTCCTACAGGGCAATGAGCAGTTCTTC. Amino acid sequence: CAGSLFVLQGNEQFF.

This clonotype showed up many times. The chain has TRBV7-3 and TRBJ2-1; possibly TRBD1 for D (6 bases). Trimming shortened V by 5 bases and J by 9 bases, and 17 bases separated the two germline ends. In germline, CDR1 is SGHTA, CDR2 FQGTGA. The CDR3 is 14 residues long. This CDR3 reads CASSPGQGRGEQFF. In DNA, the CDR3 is TGTGCCAGCAGCCCGGGGCAGGGGAGAGGTGAGCAGTTCTTC. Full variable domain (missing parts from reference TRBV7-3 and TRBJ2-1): GAGVSQTPSNKVTEKGKYVELRCDPISGHTALYWYRQSLGQGPEFLIYFQGTGAADDSGLPNDRFFAVRPEGSVSTLKIQRTERGDSAVYLCASSPGQGRGEQFFGPGTRLTVL.

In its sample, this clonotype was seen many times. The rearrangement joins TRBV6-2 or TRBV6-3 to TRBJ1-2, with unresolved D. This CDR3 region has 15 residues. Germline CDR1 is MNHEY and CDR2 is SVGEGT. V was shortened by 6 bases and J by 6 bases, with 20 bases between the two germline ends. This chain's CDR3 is CASSLRPRERHGYTF. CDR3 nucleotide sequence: TGTGCCAGCAGCTTAAGACCCCGGGAGAGGCATGGCTACACCTTC.

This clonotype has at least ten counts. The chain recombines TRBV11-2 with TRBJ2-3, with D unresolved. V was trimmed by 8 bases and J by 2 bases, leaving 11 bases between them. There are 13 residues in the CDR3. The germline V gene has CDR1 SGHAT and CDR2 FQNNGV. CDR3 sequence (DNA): TGTGCCAGCCTACTTCCCCCCACAGATACGCAGTATTTT. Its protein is CASLLPPTDTQYF.

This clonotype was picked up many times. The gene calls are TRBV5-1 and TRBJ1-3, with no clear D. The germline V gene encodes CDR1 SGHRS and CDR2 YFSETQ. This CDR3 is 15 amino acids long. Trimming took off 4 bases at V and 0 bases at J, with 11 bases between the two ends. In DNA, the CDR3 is TGCGCCAGCAGCGGGGAGACCCACTCTGGAAACACCATATATTTT. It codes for CASSGETHSGNTIYF.

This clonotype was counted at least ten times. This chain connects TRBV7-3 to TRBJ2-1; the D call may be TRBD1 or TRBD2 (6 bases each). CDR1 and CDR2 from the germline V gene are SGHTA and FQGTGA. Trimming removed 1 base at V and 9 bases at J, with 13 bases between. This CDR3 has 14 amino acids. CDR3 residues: CASSLSGGPFEQFF. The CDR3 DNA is TGTGCCAGCAGCTTAAGTGGGGGGCCCTTTGAGCAGTTCTTC.

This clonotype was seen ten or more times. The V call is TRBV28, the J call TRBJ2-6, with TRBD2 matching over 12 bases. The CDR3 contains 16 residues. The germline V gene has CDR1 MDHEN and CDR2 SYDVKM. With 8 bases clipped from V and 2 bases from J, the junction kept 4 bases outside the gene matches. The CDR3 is CASGTSGQAGANVLTF. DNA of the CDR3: TGTGCCAGCGGGACTAGCGGGCAGGCTGGGGCCAACGTCCTGACTTTC.

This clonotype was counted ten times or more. CDR3 sequence (DNA): TGTGCCAGCACCGTGGTGCGGACGAACACTGAAGCTTTCTTT. Its translation: CASTVVRTNTEAFF. This chain uses TRBV5-6 with TRBJ1-1; no clear D gene. Per germline, CDR1 SGHDT and CDR2 YYEEEE. This CDR3 spans 14 amino acids. The ends were cut back, 6 bases at V and 1 base at J, with 13 bases in the middle.

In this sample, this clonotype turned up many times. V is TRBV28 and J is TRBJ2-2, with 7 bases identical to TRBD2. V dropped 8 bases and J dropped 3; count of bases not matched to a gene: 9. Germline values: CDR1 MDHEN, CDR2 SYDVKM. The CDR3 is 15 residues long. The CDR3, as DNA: TGTGCCAGCCATCCGGGGAGGGCGTACACCGGGGAGCTGTTTTTT. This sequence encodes CASHPGRAYTGELFF.

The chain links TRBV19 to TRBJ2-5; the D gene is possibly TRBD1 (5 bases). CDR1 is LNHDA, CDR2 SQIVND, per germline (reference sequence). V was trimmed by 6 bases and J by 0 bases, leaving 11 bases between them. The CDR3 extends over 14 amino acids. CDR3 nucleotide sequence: TGTGCCAGTAGCACGACAGCGTACCAAGAGACCCAGTACTTC. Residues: CASSTTAYQETQYF.